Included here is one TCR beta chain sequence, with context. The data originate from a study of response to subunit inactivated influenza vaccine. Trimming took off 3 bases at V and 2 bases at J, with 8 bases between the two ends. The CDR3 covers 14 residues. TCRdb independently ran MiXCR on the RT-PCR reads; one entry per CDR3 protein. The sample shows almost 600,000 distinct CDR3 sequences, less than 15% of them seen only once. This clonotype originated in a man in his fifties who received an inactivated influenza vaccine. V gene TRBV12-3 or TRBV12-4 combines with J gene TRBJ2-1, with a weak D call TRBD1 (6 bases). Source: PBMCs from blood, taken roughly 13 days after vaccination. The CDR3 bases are TGTGCCAGCAGTTTTACAGGGCCCTACAATGAGCAGTTCTTC. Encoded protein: CASSFTGPYNEQFF.